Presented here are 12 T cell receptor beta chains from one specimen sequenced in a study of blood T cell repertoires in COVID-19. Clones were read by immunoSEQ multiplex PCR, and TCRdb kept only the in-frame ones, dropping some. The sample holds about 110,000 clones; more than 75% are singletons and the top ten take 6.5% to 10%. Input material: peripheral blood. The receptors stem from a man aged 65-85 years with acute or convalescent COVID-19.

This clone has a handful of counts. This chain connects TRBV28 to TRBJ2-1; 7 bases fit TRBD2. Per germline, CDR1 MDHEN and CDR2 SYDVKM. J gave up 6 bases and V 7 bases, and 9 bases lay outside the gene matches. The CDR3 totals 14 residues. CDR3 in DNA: TGTGCCAGCATCTTAGCGGGTCCTCGCAATGAGCAGTTCTTC. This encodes CASILAGPRNEQFF.

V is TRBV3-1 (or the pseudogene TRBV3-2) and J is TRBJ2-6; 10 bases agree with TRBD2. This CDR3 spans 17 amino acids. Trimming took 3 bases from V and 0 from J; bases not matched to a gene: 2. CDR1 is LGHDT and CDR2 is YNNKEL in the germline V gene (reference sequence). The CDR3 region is CASSQGLASSGANVLTF. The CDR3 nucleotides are TGTGCCAGCAGCCAGGGACTAGCGAGCTCTGGGGCCAACGTCCTGACTTTC.

The CDR3 DNA is TGTGCCAGCCGCACAGGGGCTGGCAATCAGCCCCAGCATTTT. As protein: CASRTGAGNQPQHF. The rearrangement uses TRBV7-2 and TRBJ1-5, with 7 positions matching TRBD1. After removal of 8 bases from V and 2 bases from J, the junction contained 6 bases not matched to a gene. This CDR3 is built from 14 residues. Germline V gives CDR1 SGHTA, CDR2 FQGNSA.

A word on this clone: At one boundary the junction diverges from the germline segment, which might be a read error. In DNA form, the CDR3 reads TGCAGTGCTAGCCTCGGGACAGTTTCGGGTTTC. Protein: CSASLGTVSGF. The V call is TRBV20-1, the J call TRBJ1-2; 7 bases fit TRBD1. CDR1 is DFQATT, CDR2 SNEGSKA, per germline (reference sequence). The CDR3 has 11 amino acids.

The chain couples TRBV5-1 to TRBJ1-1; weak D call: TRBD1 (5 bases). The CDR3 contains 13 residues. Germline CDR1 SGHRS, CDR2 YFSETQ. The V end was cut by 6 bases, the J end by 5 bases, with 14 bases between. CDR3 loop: CASKQESRTEAFF. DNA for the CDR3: TGCGCCAGCAAACAGGAGTCGAGGACTGAAGCTTTCTTT.

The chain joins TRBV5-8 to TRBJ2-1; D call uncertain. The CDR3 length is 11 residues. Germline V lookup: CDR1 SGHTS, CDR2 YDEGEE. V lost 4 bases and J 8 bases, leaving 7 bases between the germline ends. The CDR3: CASSLRDEQFF. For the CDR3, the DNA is TGTGCCAGCAGCCTTCGGGATGAGCAGTTCTTC.

CDR3 nucleotides: TGTGCCAGCAGTGAAGCGTACAGTGAGTCCTACGAGCAGTACTTC. This encodes CASSEAYSESYEQYF. The rearrangement links TRBV6-1 to TRBJ2-7; no definite D call. CDR1 is MNHNS and CDR2 is SASEGT in the germline V gene. V was cut by 0 bases and J by 1 base, with 10 bases left in between. This CDR3 region has 15 residues.

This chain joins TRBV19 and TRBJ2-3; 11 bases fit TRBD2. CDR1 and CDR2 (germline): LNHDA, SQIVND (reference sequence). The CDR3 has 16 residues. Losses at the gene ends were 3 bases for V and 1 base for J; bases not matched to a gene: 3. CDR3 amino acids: CASSISLAGGTDTQYF. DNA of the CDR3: TGTGCCAGTAGTATTTCACTAGCGGGGGGCACAGATACGCAGTATTTT.

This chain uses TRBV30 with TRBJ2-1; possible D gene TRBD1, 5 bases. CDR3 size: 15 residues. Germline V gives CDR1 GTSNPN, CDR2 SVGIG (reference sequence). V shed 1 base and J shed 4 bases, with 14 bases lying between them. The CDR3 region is CAWSGGVTRYNEQFF. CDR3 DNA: TGTGCCTGGAGTGGGGGCGTAACTCGATACAATGAGCAGTTCTTC.

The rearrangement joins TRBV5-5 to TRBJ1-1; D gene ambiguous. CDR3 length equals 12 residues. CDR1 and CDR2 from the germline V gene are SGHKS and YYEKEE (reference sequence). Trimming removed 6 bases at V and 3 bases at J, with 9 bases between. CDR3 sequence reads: CASNPRDTEAFF. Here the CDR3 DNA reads TGTGCCAGCAACCCTCGAGACACTGAAGCTTTCTTT. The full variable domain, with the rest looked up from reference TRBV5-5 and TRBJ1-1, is DAGVTQSPTHLIKTRGQQVTLRCSPISGHKSVSWYQQVLGQGPQFIFQYYEKEERGRGNFPDRFSARQFPNYSSELNVNALLLGDSALYLCASNPRDTEAFFGQGTRLTVV.

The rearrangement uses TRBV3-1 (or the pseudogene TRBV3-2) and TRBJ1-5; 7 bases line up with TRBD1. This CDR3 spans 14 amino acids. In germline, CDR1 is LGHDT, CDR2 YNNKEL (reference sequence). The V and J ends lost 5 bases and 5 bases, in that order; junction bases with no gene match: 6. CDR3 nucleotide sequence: TGTGCCAGCAGCTTTGGGACAGCGTATCAGCCCCAGCATTTT. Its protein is CASSFGTAYQPQHF.

The DNA of the CDR3 is TGCGCCAGCAGCTTGGTGGGACAGGGGTCCGCTGGCTACACCTTC. It is translated as CASSLVGQGSAGYTF. The J gene is TRBJ1-2, the V gene TRBV5-1; the match to TRBD1 covers 10 bases. In germline, CDR1 is SGHRS, CDR2 YFSETQ. The CDR3 covers 15 residues. After removal of 0 bases from V and 7 bases from J, the junction contained 6 bases not matched to a gene. Combining the CDR3 with reference TRBV5-1 and TRBJ1-2 gives the whole variable domain KAGVTQTPRYLIKTRGQQVTLSCSPISGHRSVSWYQQTPGQGLQFLFEYFSETQRNKGNFPGRFSGRQFSNSRSEMNVSTLELGDSALYLCASSLVGQGSAGYTFGSGTRLTVV.